This T cell receptor beta chain emerged from a study of blood T cell repertoires in COVID-19. The overall study: The origin of the acute and convalescent COVID-19 samples was the United States, Italy and Spain.

This clone was seen only once. Here immunoSEQ multiplex PCR was the method, and the copy in TCRdb shows in-frame clones only, minus some. Of about 300,000 clones in the sample, about four fifths are singletons; the top ten hold about 1.6%. The CDR3 is 14 residues long. The germline V gene encodes CDR1 SQVTM and CDR2 ANQGSEA. V shed 4 bases and J shed 8 bases, with 18 bases lying between them. This TCR was sampled from a human donor with COVID-19, enrolled during active disease. The donor label of this sample is uncertain. The sample comprised peripheral blood. The chain has TRBV29-1 and TRBJ2-1; D is uncertain. CDR3 nucleotide sequence: TGCAGCGTTGTTGCGGCTAGTGGATCGGATGAGCAGTTCTTC. This sequence encodes CSVVAASGSDEQFF.